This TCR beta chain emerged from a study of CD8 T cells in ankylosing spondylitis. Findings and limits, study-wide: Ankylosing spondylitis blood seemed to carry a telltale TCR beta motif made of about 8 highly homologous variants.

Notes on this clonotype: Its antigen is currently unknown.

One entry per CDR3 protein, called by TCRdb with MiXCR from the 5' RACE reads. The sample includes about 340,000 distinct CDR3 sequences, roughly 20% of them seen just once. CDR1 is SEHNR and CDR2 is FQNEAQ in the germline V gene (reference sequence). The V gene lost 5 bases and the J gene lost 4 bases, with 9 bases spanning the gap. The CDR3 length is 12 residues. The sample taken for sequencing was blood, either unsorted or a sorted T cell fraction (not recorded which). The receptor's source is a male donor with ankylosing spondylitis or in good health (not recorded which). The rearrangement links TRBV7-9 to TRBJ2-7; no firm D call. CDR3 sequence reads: CASSQTYYEQYF. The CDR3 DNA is TGTGCCAGCAGCCAAACCTATTACGAGCAGTACTTC.